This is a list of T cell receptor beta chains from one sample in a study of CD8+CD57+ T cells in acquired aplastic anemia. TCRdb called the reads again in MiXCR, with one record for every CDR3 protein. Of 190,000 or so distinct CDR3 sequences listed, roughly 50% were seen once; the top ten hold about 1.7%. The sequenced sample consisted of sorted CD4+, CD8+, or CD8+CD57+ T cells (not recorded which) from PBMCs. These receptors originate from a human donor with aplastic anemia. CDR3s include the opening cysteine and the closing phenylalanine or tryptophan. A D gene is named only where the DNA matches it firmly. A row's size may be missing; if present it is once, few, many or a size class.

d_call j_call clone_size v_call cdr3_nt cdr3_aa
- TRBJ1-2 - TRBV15 TGTGCCACCAGCAGAGTTCGGGGGAGGGTGAGTTACACCTTC CATSRVRGRVSYTF
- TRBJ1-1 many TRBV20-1 TGCAGTGCTAGAGATACGTGGGAATGGAAGAACACTGAAGCTTTCTTT CSARDTWEWKNTEAFF
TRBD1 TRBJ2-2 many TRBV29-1 TGCAGCGTGGTACAGGGGGCGGCGAACACCGGGGAGCTGTTTTTT CSVVQGAANTGELFF
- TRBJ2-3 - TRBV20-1 TGCAGTGCTAGAGATCCCGCGGTTCTAGTGTATTTT CSARDPAVLVYF
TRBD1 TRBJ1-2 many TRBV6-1 TGTGCCAGCACCCCCCGTCGGGACAGCTATGGCTACACCTTC CASTPRRDSYGYTF
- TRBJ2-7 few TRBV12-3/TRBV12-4 TGTGCCAGCAGTTTGGAAGGGAACTACGAGCAGTACTTC CASSLEGNYEQYF
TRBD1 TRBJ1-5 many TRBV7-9 TGTGCCAGCAGCCGTCGCGGACAGGGAAATCAGCCCCAGCATTTT CASSRRGQGNQPQHF
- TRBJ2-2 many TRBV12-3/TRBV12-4 TGTGCCAGCAGTTTTACGGGGGCTGGAGAGGAGCTGTTTTTT CASSFTGAGEELFF
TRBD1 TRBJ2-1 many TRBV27 TGTGCCAGCAGTCCCTGGGACAGGGAGATGTTTTACAATGAGCAGTTCTTC CASSPWDREMFYNEQFF
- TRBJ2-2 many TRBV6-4 TGTGCCACCGGACAGAACACCGGGGAGCTGTTTTTT CATGQNTGELFF
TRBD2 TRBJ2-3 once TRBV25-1 TGTGCCAGCAGCCAACGGTTCTCTAGCGGGGGTGCAGATACGCAGTATTTT CASSQRFSSGGADTQYF
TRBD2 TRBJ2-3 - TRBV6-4 TGTGCCAGCAGTGAATCTAGCGGGGGGACAGATACGCAGTATTTT CASSESSGGTDTQYF
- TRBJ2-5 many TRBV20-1 TGCAGTGCTAGAGGATTAGGAGAGACCCAGTACTTC CSARGLGETQYF
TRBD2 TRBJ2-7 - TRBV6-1 TGTGCCAGCAGTCTCGGCGGGAGCGGTTACGAGCAGTACTTC CASSLGGSGYEQYF
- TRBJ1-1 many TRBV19 TGTGCCAGTAGTGTCAGGGAGACCCAGGCTGAAGCTTTCTTT CASSVRETQAEAFF
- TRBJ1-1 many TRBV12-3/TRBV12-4 TGTGCCAGCAGTTTGTGGGGGGGGGACACTGAAGCTTTCTTT CASSLWGGDTEAFF
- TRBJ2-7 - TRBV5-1 TGCGCCACCTCACAGGACGCTTCTTACGAGCAGTACTTC CATSQDASYEQYF
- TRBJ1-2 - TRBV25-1 TGTGCCAGCACAGGGATTAACTATGGCTACACCTTC CASTGINYGYTF